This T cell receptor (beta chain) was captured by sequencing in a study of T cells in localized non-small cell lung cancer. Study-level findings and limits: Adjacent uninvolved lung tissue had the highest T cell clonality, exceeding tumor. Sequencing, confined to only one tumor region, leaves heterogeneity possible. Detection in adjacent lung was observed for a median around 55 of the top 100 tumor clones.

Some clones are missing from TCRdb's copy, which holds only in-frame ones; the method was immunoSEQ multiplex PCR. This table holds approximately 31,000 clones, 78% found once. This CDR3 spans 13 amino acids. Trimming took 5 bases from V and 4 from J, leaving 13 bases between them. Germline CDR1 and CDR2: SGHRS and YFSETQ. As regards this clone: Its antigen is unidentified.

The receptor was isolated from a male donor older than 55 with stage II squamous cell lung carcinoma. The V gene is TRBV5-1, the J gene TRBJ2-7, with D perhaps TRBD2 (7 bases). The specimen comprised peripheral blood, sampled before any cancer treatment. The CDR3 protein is CASRGGAEYEQYF. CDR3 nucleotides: TGCGCCAGCAGAGGGGGGGCTGAATACGAGCAGTACTTC.